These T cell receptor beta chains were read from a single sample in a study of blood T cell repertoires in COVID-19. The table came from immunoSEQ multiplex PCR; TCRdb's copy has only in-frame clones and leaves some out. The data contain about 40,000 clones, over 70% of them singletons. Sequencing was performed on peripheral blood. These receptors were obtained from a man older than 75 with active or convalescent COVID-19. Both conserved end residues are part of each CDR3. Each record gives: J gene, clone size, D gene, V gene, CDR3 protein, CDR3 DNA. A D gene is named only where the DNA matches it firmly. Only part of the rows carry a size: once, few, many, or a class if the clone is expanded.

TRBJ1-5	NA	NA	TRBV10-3	CAISVDWGGKGNQPQHF	TGTGCCATCAGTGTGGACTGGGGGGGAAAGGGCAATCAGCCCCAGCATTTT
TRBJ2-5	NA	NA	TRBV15	CATSTGTRETQYF	TGTGCCACCAGCACAGGTACCAGGGAGACCCAGTACTTC
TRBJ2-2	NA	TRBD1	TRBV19	CASTQATGVANTGELFF	TGTGCCAGTACCCAGGCAACAGGGGTTGCGAACACCGGGGAGCTGTTTTTT
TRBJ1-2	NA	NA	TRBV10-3	CAISEPGHLYGYTF	TGTGCCATCAGTGAGCCAGGGCATCTATATGGCTACACCTTC
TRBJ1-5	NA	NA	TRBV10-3	CAISESAGGVNQPQHF	TGTGCCATCAGTGAGTCCGCGGGGGGCGTTAATCAGCCCCAGCATTTT
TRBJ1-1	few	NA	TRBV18	CASSANSFLAAFF	TGTGCCAGCTCAGCAAATTCGTTTCTAGCCGCTTTCTTT
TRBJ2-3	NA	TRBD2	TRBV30	CAWTSGGRRVDTQYF	TGTGCCTGGACGTCCGGCGGGAGGAGAGTAGATACGCAGTATTTT
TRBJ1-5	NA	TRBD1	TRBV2	CASGSGQVGRVGNQPQHF	TGTGCCAGCGGGTCGGGACAGGTAGGGAGGGTCGGCAATCAGCCCCAGCATTTT
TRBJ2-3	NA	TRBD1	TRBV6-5	CASSYSRTGLADTQYF	TGTGCCAGCAGTTATTCCAGGACAGGGTTGGCAGATACGCAGTATTTT
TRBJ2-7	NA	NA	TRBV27	CASSVTEPYYEQYF	TGTGCCAGCAGTGTCACAGAACCCTACTACGAGCAGTACTTC
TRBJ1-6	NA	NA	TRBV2	CASGEEFSLHF	TGTGCCAGCGGTGAGGAGTTCTCCCTCCACTTT
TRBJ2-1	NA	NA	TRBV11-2	CASSSRGGSSYNEQFF	TGTGCCAGCAGCTCCCGCGGGGGCTCCTCGTACAATGAGCAGTTCTTC
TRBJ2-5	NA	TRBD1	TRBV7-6	CASSFNDRGSDGGHF	TGTGCCAGCAGCTTTAACGACAGGGGTAGCGATGGAGGCCACTTC
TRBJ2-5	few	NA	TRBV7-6	CASSTQGYGTQYF	TGTGCCAGCAGCACCCAGGGGTATGGGACCCAGTACTTC
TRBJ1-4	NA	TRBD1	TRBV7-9	CASSLERWQGAPTNEKLFF	TGTGCCAGCAGCTTAGAAAGGTGGCAGGGGGCGCCGACTAATGAAAAACTGTTTTTT
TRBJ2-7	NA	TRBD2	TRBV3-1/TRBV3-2	CASSNRDYPDREQYF	TGTGCCAGCAGCAACCGGGACTACCCGGACCGCGAGCAGTACTTC
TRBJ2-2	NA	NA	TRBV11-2	CASRPLGVLNTGELFF	TGTGCCAGCAGGCCCTTAGGGGTTTTGAACACCGGGGAGCTGTTTTTT
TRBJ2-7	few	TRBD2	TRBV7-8	CASTPLGLAAGEQYF	TGTGCCAGCACCCCTCTAGGACTAGCGGCTGGAGAGCAGTACTTC
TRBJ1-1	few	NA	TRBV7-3	CASSFEQGRGTEAFF	TGTGCCAGCAGCTTTGAACAGGGTCGAGGCACTGAAGCTTTCTTT
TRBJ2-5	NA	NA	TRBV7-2	CASSLGAGMETQYF	TGTGCCAGCAGCTTAGGGGCGGGAATGGAGACCCAGTACTTC
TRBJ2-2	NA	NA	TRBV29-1	CSVGDSGELFF	TGCAGCGTTGGGGACTCCGGGGAGCTGTTTTTT
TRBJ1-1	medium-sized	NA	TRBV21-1	CASSKARVMVNTEAFF	TGTGCCAGCAGCAAAGCGCGGGTCATGGTGAACACTGAAGCTTTCTTT
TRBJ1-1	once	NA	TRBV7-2	CASSLGTPYNPNTEAFF	TGTGCCAGCAGCTTAGGGACACCATATAATCCGAACACTGAAGCTTTCTTT
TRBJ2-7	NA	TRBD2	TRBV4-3	CASSQDASGVPYEQYF	TGCGCCAGCAGCCAAGATGCTAGCGGGGTACCCTACGAGCAGTACTTC
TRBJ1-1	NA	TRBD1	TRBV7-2	CASSSQDRGNTEAFF	TGTGCCAGCAGCTCACAAGACAGGGGGAACACTGAAGCTTTCTTT
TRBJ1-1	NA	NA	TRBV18	CASSPAAGKDTEAFF	TGTGCCAGCTCACCAGCAGCCGGGAAGGACACTGAAGCTTTCTTT
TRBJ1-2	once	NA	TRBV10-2	CASSPLGGAGYGYTF	TGCGCCAGCAGCCCGCTCGGTGGGGCTGGCTATGGCTACACCTTC
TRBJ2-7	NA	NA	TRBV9	CASSVAGSYEQYF	TGTGCCAGCAGCGTAGCAGGGTCCTACGAGCAGTACTTC
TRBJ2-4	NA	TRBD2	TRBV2	CASSERAGGPVQYF	TGTGCCAGCAGTGAGAGGGCGGGAGGGCCTGTTCAGTACTTC
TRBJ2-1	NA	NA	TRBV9	CASSPGKAVSSYNEQFF	TGTGCCAGCAGCCCAGGGAAGGCGGTGAGCTCCTACAATGAGCAGTTCTTC
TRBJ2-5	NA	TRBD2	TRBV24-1	CATSGTSGGAQELETQYF	TGTGCCACCAGTGGTACTAGCGGGGGGGCTCAGGAACTTGAGACCCAGTACTTC
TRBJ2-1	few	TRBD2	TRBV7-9	CASSSGTSGTNEQFF	TGTGCCAGCAGCTCCGGGACTAGCGGTACAAATGAGCAGTTCTTC
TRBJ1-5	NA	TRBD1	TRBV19	CASSYPGTGLNQPQHF	TGTGCCAGTAGTTACCCCGGGACAGGGCTCAATCAGCCCCAGCATTTT
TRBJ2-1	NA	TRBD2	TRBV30	CAWVSGSSYNEQFF	TGTGCCTGGGTTAGCGGGAGCTCCTACAATGAGCAGTTCTTC
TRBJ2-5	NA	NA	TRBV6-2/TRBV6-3	CASSSGIQGNVETQYF	TGTGCCAGCAGTAGCGGGATCCAGGGGAATGTAGAGACCCAGTACTTC
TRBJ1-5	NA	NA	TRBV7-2	CASSFSGTSNQPQHF	TGTGCCAGCAGCTTTAGTGGGACTTCAAATCAGCCCCAGCATTTT
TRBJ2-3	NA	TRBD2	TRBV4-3	CASSRTSGPTDTQYF	TGCGCCAGCAGCCGGACTAGCGGGCCCACAGATACGCAGTATTTT
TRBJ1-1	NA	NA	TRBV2	CASIFEGTTEAFF	TGTGCCAGCATTTTCGAGGGAACCACTGAAGCTTTCTTT
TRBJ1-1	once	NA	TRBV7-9	CASSLYTAQVEAFF	TGTGCCAGCAGCTTATATACAGCCCAGGTTGAAGCTTTCTTT
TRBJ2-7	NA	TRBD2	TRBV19	CASSTSGRWPYEQYF	TGTGCCAGTAGTACTAGCGGGAGATGGCCCTACGAGCAGTACTTC
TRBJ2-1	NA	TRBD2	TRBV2	CASGIAGAYNEQFF	TGTGCCAGCGGAATAGCGGGGGCGTACAATGAGCAGTTCTTC
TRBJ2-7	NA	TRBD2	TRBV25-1	CAGSPLLAGYYEQYF	TGTGCCGGCTCCCCCCTCCTAGCGGGTTACTACGAGCAGTACTTC
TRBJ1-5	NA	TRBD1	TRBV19	CASSISSGTGTYQPQHF	TGTGCCAGTAGTATCTCCTCCGGGACAGGGACCTATCAGCCCCAGCATTTT
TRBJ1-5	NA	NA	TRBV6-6	CASKDRELFNQPQHF	TGTGCCAGCAAAGACAGAGAACTCTTCAATCAGCCCCAGCATTTT
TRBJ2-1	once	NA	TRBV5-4	CASSFDRSSYNEQFF	TGTGCCAGCAGCTTCGACAGGAGCTCCTACAATGAGCAGTTCTTC
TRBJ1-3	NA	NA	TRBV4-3	CASSHDQGRTIYF	TGCGCCAGCAGCCATGACCAGGGGCGCACCATATATTTT
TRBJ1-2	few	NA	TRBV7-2	CASGTTNYGYTF	TGTGCCAGCGGGACTACTAACTATGGCTACACCTTC
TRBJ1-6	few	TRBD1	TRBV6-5	CASTSGQVNSPLHF	TGTGCCAGCACTTCCGGACAGGTTAATTCACCCCTCCACTTT
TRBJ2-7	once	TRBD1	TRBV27	CASSRRQGTHEQYF	TGTGCCAGCAGTCGAAGACAGGGAACGCACGAGCAGTACTTC
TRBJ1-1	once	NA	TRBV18	CASSPRTVTPNTEAFF	TGTGCCAGCTCACCAAGGACAGTTACTCCCAACACTGAAGCTTTCTTT
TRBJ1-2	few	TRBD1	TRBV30	CAWSVMGQDYGYTF	TGTGCCTGGAGTGTAATGGGACAGGACTATGGCTACACCTTC
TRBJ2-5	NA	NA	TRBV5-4	CASSLEGRAYQETQYF	TGTGCCAGCAGCTTGGAAGGGCGGGCGTACCAAGAGACCCAGTACTTC
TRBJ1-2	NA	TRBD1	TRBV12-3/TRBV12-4	CASSPTGAGGYTF	TGTGCCAGCAGCCCGACAGGGGCTGGAGGCTACACCTTC
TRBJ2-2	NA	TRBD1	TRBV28	CASGTGGAQSGELFF	TGTGCCAGCGGGACAGGCGGGGCCCAGTCCGGGGAGCTGTTTTTT
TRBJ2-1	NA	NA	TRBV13	CASSSSPGNSYNEQFF	TGTGCCAGCAGCTCCAGCCCGGGAAACAGCTACAATGAGCAGTTCTTC
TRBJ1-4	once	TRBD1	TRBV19	CASGQGSATNEKLFF	TGTGCCAGCGGACAGGGGTCGGCAACTAATGAAAAACTGTTTTTT
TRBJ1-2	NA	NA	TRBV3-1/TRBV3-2	CASSPYQDRRLGYTF	TGTGCCAGCAGCCCTTACCAAGACAGGCGATTAGGCTACACCTTC
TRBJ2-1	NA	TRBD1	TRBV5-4	CASSFPGGQHEQFF	TGTGCCAGCAGCTTTCCAGGGGGCCAGCATGAGCAGTTCTTC
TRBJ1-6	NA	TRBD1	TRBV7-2	CASSLKGQYSTSPLHF	TGTGCCAGCAGCTTAAAGGGACAGTACTCTACTTCACCCCTCCACTTT